The T cell receptor (beta chain) under discussion was sequenced for a study of beta chain features in type 1 diabetes. This clone was counted ten times or more. What it binds is unknown. Trimming took 1 base from V and 1 from J, leaving 5 bases between them. Germline V gene data show CDR1 as SGHTA and CDR2 as FQGNSA. This CDR3 has 15 residues. The sequenced template was cDNA made from the entire isolated RNA. TCRdb keeps only in-frame clones here, not all; method: immunoSEQ multiplex PCR. The data contain some 270,000 clones, 13% to 15% of them singletons. Whole-study findings and limits: Whether TCRB rearrangement is influenced by HLA type went unresolved here.

This chain connects TRBV7-2 to TRBJ2-6; D is uncertain. Sequenced input: naive CD4+ T cells from blood. This receptor was obtained from a middle-aged woman in good health. CDR3 DNA: TGTGCCAGCAGCTTAGATATGTCTGGGGCCAACGTCCTGACTTTC. Translation gives CASSLDMSGANVLTF. The full variable domain, in which reference TRBV7-2 and TRBJ2-6 provide the parts outside the CDR3, is GAGVSQSPSNKVTEKGKDVELRCDPISGHTALYWYRQSLGQGLEFLIYFQGNSAPDKSGLPSDRFSAERTGGSVSTLTIQRTQQEDSAVYLCASSLDMSGANVLTFGAGSRLTVL.